The rows below give T cell receptor beta chains drawn from one sample of a study of cytomegalovirus exposure and HLA in healthy donors. The table came from immunoSEQ multiplex PCR; TCRdb's copy has only in-frame clones and leaves some out. The sample lists under 200,000 clones; 80% were seen once. The source material was PBMCs. The receptors originated from a woman aged 45-60 years in good health and CMV-seropositive. Each CDR3 is given with its conserved first and last residue. A D gene is named only where the DNA matches it firmly. The size field is filled for only some rows; it gives once, few, many or a size class.

clone_size,v_call,j_call,d_call,cdr3_aa,cdr3_nt
NA,TRBV28,TRBJ2-2,TRBD1,CASSPVRTGSTGELFF,TGTGCCAGCAGCCCGGTTCGGACAGGGTCCACCGGGGAGCTGTTTTTT
few,TRBV28,TRBJ2-1,NA,CASSLQGNEQFF,TGTGCCAGCAGTTTACAGGGCAATGAGCAGTTCTTC
NA,TRBV7-6,TRBJ2-7,NA,CASSRKIQGRDSAGEQYF,TGTGCCAGCAGCCGTAAAATCCAGGGTCGGGACTCTGCGGGGGAGCAGTACTTC
few,TRBV19,TRBJ1-4,NA,CASSIRKGTNEKLFF,TGTGCCAGTAGTATCCGAAAGGGGACTAATGAAAAACTGTTTTTT
once,TRBV21-1,TRBJ1-2,NA,CASSPCEVPSGGYTF,TGTGCCAGCAGCCCTTGCGAAGTTCCTTCGGGTGGCTACACCTTC
once,TRBV7-9,TRBJ1-4,NA,CASSRLGGAEEKLFF,TGTGCCAGCAGCAGACTCGGAGGGGCAGAGGAAAAACTGTTTTTT
NA,TRBV4-2,TRBJ1-3,NA,CASSQDSQGYGNTIYF,TGTGCCAGCAGCCAAGATAGTCAGGGCTACGGAAACACCATATATTTT
NA,TRBV14,TRBJ1-1,TRBD1,CASSRARQGVVLNSANTEAFF,TGTGCCAGCAGCCGTGCTAGACAGGGAGTGGTCTTGAACAGCGCTAACACTGAAGCTTTCTTT
once,TRBV7-3,TRBJ2-1,NA,CASSYGLDNEQFF,TGTGCCAGCAGCTACGGACTGGACAATGAGCAGTTCTTC
NA,TRBV6-5,TRBJ2-7,TRBD2,CASSKPGPAGGLEYF,TGTGCCAGCAGTAAGCCGGGACCAGCGGGGGGCCTTGAGTACTTC
NA,TRBV6-1,TRBJ2-4,TRBD2,CASSARTSGSLGNIQYF,TGTGCCAGCAGTGCTCGGACTAGCGGGAGCCTCGGAAACATTCAGTACTTC
NA,TRBV7-2,TRBJ2-6,NA,CASSLEDSSGANVLTF,TGTGCCAGCAGCTTAGAGGACAGCTCTGGGGCCAACGTCCTGACTTTC
NA,TRBV29-1,TRBJ1-2,TRBD1,CSVVAKGADYGYTF,TGCAGCGTTGTGGCGAAGGGGGCGGACTATGGCTACACCTTC
NA,TRBV7-2,TRBJ2-1,NA,CASSLDSSSYNEQFF,TGTGCCAGCAGCTTGGACAGCAGCTCCTACAATGAGCAGTTCTTC
NA,TRBV5-1,TRBJ2-7,TRBD1,CASNTGQGGEQYF,TGCGCCAGCAACACTGGACAGGGGGGCGAGCAGTACTTC
NA,TRBV11-2,TRBJ2-7,NA,CASSAGPNYEQYF,TGTGCCAGCAGCGCGGGGCCGAACTACGAGCAGTACTTC
NA,TRBV18,TRBJ2-3,TRBD2,CASSPRGGYTDTQYF,TGTGCCAGCTCACCTCGGGGGGGCTACACAGATACGCAGTATTTT
NA,TRBV19,TRBJ1-1,NA,CASSITGMNTEAFF,TGTGCCAGTAGTATAACGGGGATGAACACTGAAGCTTTCTTT
NA,TRBV2,TRBJ2-1,NA,CASTKQGRENSYNEQFF,TGTGCCAGCACTAAACAGGGGCGGGAAAACTCCTACAATGAGCAGTTCTTC
once,TRBV27,TRBJ2-7,NA,CASSFGAGSSYEQYF,TGTGCCAGCAGTTTCGGTGCGGGGAGCTCCTACGAGCAGTACTTC
NA,TRBV5-4,TRBJ2-5,NA,CASSWSRGQETQYF,TGTGCCAGCAGCTGGTCCCGGGGGCAAGAGACCCAGTACTTC
NA,TRBV29-1,TRBJ1-2,TRBD1,CSVEGQGRYTF,TGCAGCGTTGAGGGACAGGGGCGCTACACCTTC
NA,TRBV9,TRBJ1-1,NA,CASSPVIYLMDTEAFF,TGTGCCAGCAGCCCAGTCATATACCTTATGGACACTGAAGCTTTCTTT
NA,TRBV6-6,TRBJ1-5,TRBD1,CASNPGQADSNQPQHF,TGTGCCAGCAACCCGGGACAGGCGGATAGCAATCAGCCCCAGCATTTT
NA,TRBV9,TRBJ1-6,NA,CASSPNPTGNDSPLHF,TGTGCCAGCAGCCCTAACCCAACAGGGAACGATTCACCCCTCCACTTT
NA,TRBV30,TRBJ1-3,TRBD1,CAWRGTGGGNTIYF,TGTGCCTGGAGAGGCACAGGGGGAGGAAACACCATATATTTT
NA,TRBV5-4,TRBJ2-7,TRBD2,CASSPGLAQTYEQYF,TGTGCCAGCAGCCCCGGACTAGCTCAAACCTACGAGCAGTACTTC
NA,TRBV7-9,TRBJ1-2,TRBD1,CASSYYFGQGARNYGYTF,TGTGCCAGCAGTTATTACTTTGGACAGGGGGCTAGGAACTATGGCTACACCTTC
NA,TRBV4-3,TRBJ1-3,TRBD1,CASSQADREVDTIYF,TGCGCCAGCAGCCAGGCCGACAGGGAGGTAGACACCATATATTTT
NA,TRBV27,TRBJ1-4,NA,CASSRGGYGEKLFF,TGTGCCAGCAGCCGGGGGGGCTATGGTGAAAAACTGTTTTTT
NA,TRBV5-1,TRBJ2-2,NA,CASSLDYANTGELFF,TGCGCCAGCAGCTTGGACTACGCGAACACCGGGGAGCTGTTTTTT
NA,TRBV29-1,TRBJ1-1,NA,CSVGGLNTEAFF,TGCAGCGTTGGAGGGTTGAACACTGAAGCTTTCTTT
NA,TRBV4-2,TRBJ2-1,NA,CASSQGLRDSYNEQFF,TGTGCCAGCAGCCAAGGACTCCGGGACTCCTACAATGAGCAGTTCTTC
NA,TRBV5-1,TRBJ1-2,NA,CASSAEVAYGYTF,TGCGCCAGCAGCGCTGAGGTAGCGTATGGCTACACCTTC
NA,TRBV5-1,TRBJ2-3,TRBD2,CASSLSSGSADTQYF,TGCGCCAGCAGCTTGTCTAGCGGGAGCGCAGATACGCAGTATTTT
NA,TRBV5-4,TRBJ2-1,TRBD2,CASSSAGGRVNEQFF,TGTGCCAGCAGCTCAGCGGGGGGACGGGTGAATGAGCAGTTCTTC
NA,TRBV4-3,TRBJ2-1,TRBD2,CASSPGTSGREQFF,TGCGCCAGCAGCCCCGGGACTAGCGGGCGTGAGCAGTTCTTC
NA,TRBV11-1,TRBJ1-5,TRBD1,CASSLGTGGEGGNQPQHF,TGTGCCAGCAGCCTTGGGACAGGGGGCGAAGGGGGCAATCAGCCCCAGCATTTT
NA,TRBV4-3,TRBJ2-7,NA,CASSREEAYEQYF,TGCGCCAGCAGCCGAGAGGAGGCCTACGAGCAGTACTTC
NA,TRBV29-1,TRBJ2-7,NA,CSVEYPVGSYEQYF,TGCAGCGTTGAATACCCGGTGGGCTCCTACGAGCAGTACTTC
NA,TRBV9,TRBJ1-6,NA,CASSENNDPQSPLHF,TGTGCCAGCAGCGAGAACAACGATCCTCAGTCACCCCTCCACTTT
NA,TRBV6-5,TRBJ1-1,NA,CASSYTGTMNTEAFF,TGTGCCAGCAGTTACACAGGTACTATGAACACTGAAGCTTTCTTT
NA,TRBV7-3,TRBJ2-7,TRBD2,CASSVTGTSGYEQYF,TGTGCCAGCAGCGTTACCGGGACTAGCGGCTACGAGCAGTACTTC
NA,TRBV27,TRBJ2-7,NA,CASSPDSSIYYEQYF,TGTGCCAGCAGTCCCGACAGTTCCATCTACTACGAGCAGTACTTC
NA,TRBV18,TRBJ2-4,NA,CASSPPRRLLSKNIQYF,TGTGCCAGCTCACCACCACGGCGGCTTCTAAGCAAAAACATTCAGTACTTC
NA,TRBV5-1,TRBJ2-1,NA,CASSLGSGGYNEQFF,TGCGCCAGCAGCTTGGGGAGCGGAGGGTACAATGAGCAGTTCTTC
NA,TRBV6-4,TRBJ2-1,NA,CASSEGVYNEQFF,TGTGCCAGCAGTGAGGGAGTCTACAATGAGCAGTTCTTC
NA,TRBV7-9,TRBJ1-2,NA,CASSFGEPYGYTF,TGTGCCAGCAGCTTTGGGGAGCCTTATGGCTACACCTTC
NA,TRBV19,TRBJ2-1,NA,CASSIQGFGIEQFF,TGTGCCAGTAGTATACAGGGGTTTGGTATTGAGCAGTTCTTC
NA,TRBV6-1,TRBJ1-2,TRBD1,CASSLDRGGIYGYTF,TGTGCCAGCAGTTTAGACAGGGGAGGGATCTATGGCTACACCTTC
NA,TRBV11-2,TRBJ2-7,NA,CASSPLYEQYF,TGTGCCAGCAGCCCACTCTACGAGCAGTACTTC
once,TRBV5-1,TRBJ2-2,TRBD2,CASSPVAGSNTGELFF,TGCGCCAGCAGCCCGGTAGCGGGGTCGAACACCGGGGAGCTGTTTTTT